This TCR beta chain was identified during a study of siplizumab effects on memory and regulatory T cells (dated by TCRdb to between 2018 and 2021). For context, the study as a whole: The effect of the anti-CD2 antibody siplizumab on alloreactive T-cell subsets was examined in allogeneic mixed lymphocyte reactions constructed from human PBMCs. Study-wide findings and limitations: Compared with memory T cells, unstimulated naive T cells appeared more diverse, and naive cells seemed to make a substantial contribution to the alloresponse. Among mappable alloreactive CD4+ clones, an average Treg-derived fraction of less than 70% was observed with siplizumab, compared with 26.9% in control reactions. A naive or memory phenotype could not be assigned to roughly 75-97% of proliferating CD4+ or CD8+ clones. The cumulative frequency of alloreactive sequences traceable to unstimulated CD4+ memory T cells was significantly reduced by siplizumab. No functional confirmation was obtained for the suppressive function of proliferating Tregs from siplizumab cultures. Sequences below about 10^-5 frequency were poorly captured, so only a minor fraction of alloreactive clones could be mapped to unstimulated subsets.

Libraries came from the immunoSEQ multiplex PCR assay. Roughly 10^5 TCR templates per sample were assayed on the deep sequencing platform. Genomic DNA extracted from sorted T cells was the material used for TCRbeta CDR3 sequencing. As for the authors' bioinformatics: The R programming language was used for the clonal analysis of the TCRbeta CDR3 data. Comparing unstimulated samples against CFSE-low samples taken after the reaction was how alloreactive CD4+ and CD8+ clones were defined. Regulatory or non-regulatory origin of alloreactive CD4+ clones was assigned by matching sequences to the sorted unstimulated Treg and non-Treg repertoires. TCRdb carries this immuneACCESS record with in-frame sequences only. Its versions omit some clonotypes, under half of them owing to an unresolved V gene in the studies checked, with the rest unexplained. D and trimming come from the DNA, and the V and J calls and clone size come from that table. In this sample the table shows about 100,000 clones, approximately 92% of which occur a single time. The top ten clonotypes cover about 2.4% of the sample.

Comments on this clone: Its specific antigen is unknown. No quality values exist for individual bases; no much larger clone is one base distant.

Sorted unstimulated T cells and proliferating T cells recovered from mixed lymphocyte reactions underwent TCRbeta CDR3 sequencing. Fresh whole blood from roughly ten HLA-typed healthy donors served as the source for isolating PBMCs. The specimen sequenced was CD4+ T cells sorted from blood. The TCR originated in a human donor in good health. Some clones in this sample may be carry-over from other donors' samples.

CDR3 reads: CASSPMAGTPYEQYF. The DNA reads TGTGCCAGCTCACCAATGGCAGGGACCCCCTACGAGCAGTACTTC. The sequence links TRBV18 to TRBJ2-7, with the D assignment possibly TRBD1 or TRBD2, given 5 matching bases for each. V is pared back by 2 bases and J by 2 bases, with 13 bases lying between the germline termini. The CDR3 runs 15 residues from the cysteine to the phenylalanine. Of the read, only the CDR3 DNA is kept; its 45 bases are in frame from base 1. CDR1 and CDR2, per the germline V gene, are KGHSH and LQKENI.